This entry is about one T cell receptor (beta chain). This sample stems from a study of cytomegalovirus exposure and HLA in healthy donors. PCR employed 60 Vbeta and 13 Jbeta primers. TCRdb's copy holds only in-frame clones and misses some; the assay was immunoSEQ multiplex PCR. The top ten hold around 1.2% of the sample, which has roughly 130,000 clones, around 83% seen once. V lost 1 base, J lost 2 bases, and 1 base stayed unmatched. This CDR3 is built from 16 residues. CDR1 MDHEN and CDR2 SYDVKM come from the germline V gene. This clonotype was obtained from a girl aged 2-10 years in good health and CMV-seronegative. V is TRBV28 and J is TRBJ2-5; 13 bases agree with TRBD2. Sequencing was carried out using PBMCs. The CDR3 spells CASSLLTSGRQETQYF. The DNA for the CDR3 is TGTGCCAGCAGTTTATTGACTAGCGGGAGGCAAGAGACCCAGTACTTC. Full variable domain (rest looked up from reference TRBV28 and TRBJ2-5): DVKVTQSSRYLVKRTGEKVFLECVQDMDHENMFWYRQDPGLGLRLIYFSYDVKMKEKGDIPEGYSVSREKKERFSLILESASTNQTSMYLCASSLLTSGRQETQYFGPGTRLLVL.